The 19 T cell receptor beta chains in this list originate from one sample, sequenced in a study of shared clonotypes between healthy human individuals. The assay was immunoSEQ multiplex PCR, and TCRdb's table has in-frame clones only and misses some. Of roughly 2.1 million clones listed, more than 85% are singletons. Naive CD8 cells comprised CD45RO-negative, CCR7-positively selected cells, excluding terminally differentiated effector memory CD45RA+ cells. Sequencing was carried out using naive CD8+ T cells from PBMCs. These receptors all come from a man younger than 35 in good health. Some clones in this sample may be carry-over from other donors' samples.

CDR3 in DNA: TGTGCCAGCAGCTCCAGAATTAGGGGGCCGAATGAAAAACTGTTTTTT. It encodes CASSSRIRGPNEKLFF. The genes are TRBV13 and TRBJ1-4, with TRBD1 identical over 7 bases. Germline CDR1 and CDR2: PRHDT and FYEKMQ (reference sequence). The V segment lost 4 bases and the J segment 5 bases; nucleotides outside the gene matches: 10. The CDR3 is made up of 16 amino acids.

The chain employs TRBV9 and TRBJ2-3; 14 bases map to TRBD2. V dropped 2 bases and J dropped 0; count of bases not matched to a gene: 11. The CDR3 runs to 20 residues. CDR1 and CDR2 from the germline V gene are SGDLS and YYNGEE. The CDR3 bases are TGTGCCAGCAGCGTTCGCCAGGACCGACTAGCGGGGGGGAGCACAGATACGCAGTATTTT. This gives the protein CASSVRQDRLAGGSTDTQYF.

The chain uses TRBV27 and TRBJ2-7; possibly TRBD1 for D (5 bases). CDR1 and CDR2 (germline): MNHEY, SMNVEV (reference sequence). The CDR3 has 15 residues. Trimming pared 6 bases from V and 2 bases from J, leaving 17 bases between. CDR3 sequence reads: CASSPRGSRAYEQYF. The CDR3 DNA sequence: TGTGCCAGCAGCCCAAGGGGCTCCAGGGCCTACGAGCAGTACTTC.

The chain is built from TRBV27 and TRBJ1-5, with D perhaps matching TRBD1 (6 bases). Germline values: CDR1 MNHEY, CDR2 SMNVEV (reference sequence). V lost 3 bases to trimming and J lost 7 bases, with 16 bases between them. CDR3 size: 15 residues. As DNA, the CDR3 is TGTGCCAGCAGTTTTGTGGGGGGGGCAGGGCAGCCCCAGCATTTT. It encodes CASSFVGGAGQPQHF.

This clone has a single count. The chain has TRBV7-9 and TRBJ2-5; 9 nucleotides line up with TRBD2. Germline CDR1 reads SEHNR; CDR2 reads FQNEAQ (reference sequence). The V and J ends lost 6 bases and 4 bases, in that order; junction bases with no gene match: 9. CDR3 length: 15 amino acids. CDR3 coding DNA: TGTGCCAGCAGTGATAGCGGGAGTGTGGGAGAGACCCAGTACTTC. This sequence encodes CASSDSGSVGETQYF. Full variable domain (remainder filled in from reference TRBV7-9 and TRBJ2-5): DTGVSQNPRHKITKRGQNVTFRCDPISEHNRLYWYRQTLGQGPEFLTYFQNEAQLEKSRLLSDRFSAERPKGSFSTLEIQRTEQGDSAMYLCASSDSGSVGETQYFGPGTRLLVL.

The J gene is TRBJ2-2, the V gene TRBV9; D uncertain. The germline CDR1 and CDR2 sequences are SGDLS and YYNGEE. This CDR3 comprises 15 residues. Trimming took 0 bases from V and 5 from J, leaving 11 bases between them. CDR3 nucleotide sequence: TGTGCCAGCAGCGTAGGTAACAGCAGGACCGGGGAGCTGTTTTTT. Residues: CASSVGNSRTGELFF.

As concerns this clone: The same CDR3 can be traced to other DNA sequences in this sample. V gene TRBV29-1 combines with J gene TRBJ1-2; D is unresolved. Germline V gives CDR1 SQVTM, CDR2 ANQGSEA. Between the trimmed V and J ends, which lost 7 bases and 4 bases, there was a span of 19 bases. The CDR3 contains 14 residues. The CDR3: CSASPSSSTYGYTF. CDR3 coding DNA: TGCAGCGCTAGCCCGTCTTCGAGTACCTATGGCTACACCTTC.

About this clone: Other nucleotide sequences from this sample produce the same CDR3. The rearrangement uses TRBV9 and TRBJ2-3, with D perhaps TRBD2 (6 bases). The CDR3 runs 14 residues. Trimming removed 3 bases from V and 1 base from J, with 9 bases in between. CDR1 is SGDLS, CDR2 YYNGEE, per germline. The CDR3 sequence is CASSASGGTDTQYF. As DNA, the CDR3 is TGTGCCAGCAGCGCCTCGGGGGGCACAGATACGCAGTATTTT.

V is TRBV27 and J is TRBJ1-4; TRBD1 might be the D (5 bases). Trimming took 1 base from V and 7 from J, leaving 16 bases between them. CDR1 is MNHEY and CDR2 is SMNVEV in the germline V gene (reference sequence). The CDR3 runs to 16 residues. The CDR3 sequence is CASSLLAQPGGEKLFF. As DNA, the CDR3 is TGTGCCAGCAGTTTATTAGCTCAACCGGGGGGTGAAAAACTGTTTTTT.

This clone showed up just once. The rearrangement uses TRBV10-3 and TRBJ2-5; TRBD1 agrees at 7 bases. Trimming at V came to 5 bases and at J to 3 bases, leaving 3 bases not matched to a gene. In germline, CDR1 is ENHRY, CDR2 SYGVKD. The CDR3 totals 13 residues. For the CDR3, the DNA is TGTGCCATCAGTAGGGACAGAAAAGAGACCCAGTACTTC. Residues: CAISRDRKETQYF.

A word on this clone: Distinct nucleotide sequences in the sample also encode this CDR3. The gene calls are TRBV6-5 and TRBJ1-1; a weak D match, TRBD1 (5 bases). The CDR3 is made up of 14 amino acids. The germline V gene has CDR1 MNHEY and CDR2 SVGAGI. Trimming pared 2 bases from V and 1 base from J, leaving 8 bases between. This CDR3 reads CASSYRGRNTEAFF. Written as DNA, the CDR3 is TGTGCCAGCAGTTACCGGGGCCGGAACACTGAAGCTTTCTTT.

The chain has TRBV4-2 and TRBJ2-6; TRBD1 agrees at 7 bases. Germline CDR1 is LGHNA and CDR2 is YNFKEQ. This CDR3 spans 18 amino acids. The trim removed 4 bases at V and 3 bases at J, leaving 12 bases unmatched. The CDR3 reads CASSPQGETWVGANVLTF. For the CDR3, the DNA is TGTGCCAGCAGCCCCCAGGGGGAGACTTGGGTTGGGGCCAACGTCCTGACTTTC.

A word on this clone: Different DNA sequences within this sample yield the same CDR3. CDR3 amino acids: CASSVALGPSYEQYF. CDR3 nucleotide sequence: TGTGCCAGCAGCGTAGCTCTGGGACCCTCCTACGAGCAGTACTTC. The V and J genes are TRBV9 and TRBJ2-7; perhaps D is TRBD1 or TRBD2 (5 bases each). V lost 0 bases to trimming and J lost 0 bases, with 10 bases between them. This CDR3 has 15 residues. The germline CDR1 and CDR2 sequences are SGDLS and YYNGEE.

The rearrangement links TRBV2 to TRBJ2-7, with D possibly being TRBD2 (6 bases). Germline V gene lookup returns CDR1 SNHLY and CDR2 FYNNEI. The CDR3 loop spans 17 amino acids. Trimming took off 6 bases at V and 3 bases at J, with 24 bases between the two ends. The CDR3 region has the DNA TGTGCCAGCAGCGCAAGCGTAGTTACTAGCACCCTCTACGAGCAGTACTTC. This sequence encodes CASSASVVTSTLYEQYF.

The rearrangement joins TRBV27 to TRBJ2-1; no clear D gene. V was clipped by 7 bases and J by 3 bases, with 19 bases between them. Per germline, CDR1 MNHEY and CDR2 SMNVEV (reference sequence). This CDR3 has 16 residues. CDR3 nucleotides: TGTGCCAGCACCGAGGTGGGCGGAGACCACTACAATGAGCAGTTCTTC. This translates into CASTEVGGDHYNEQFF.

In regard to this clone: The same CDR3 also results from other DNA sequences found in this sample. The J gene is TRBJ1-3, the V gene TRBV9; D might be TRBD1 (6 bases). Germline-derived CDR1 and CDR2 are SGDLS and YYNGEE. V shed 2 bases and J shed 2 bases, with 11 bases lying between them. This CDR3 spans 15 amino acids. As DNA, the CDR3 is TGTGCCAGCAGCGTGGAGGGGGGAGCTGGAAACACCATATATTTT. Translated, it gives CASSVEGGAGNTIYF.

This clone appeared many times. Other nucleotide sequences in the sample specify the same CDR3. This rearrangement joins TRBV7-2 to TRBJ2-5; D unresolved. V lost 1 base and J 4 bases, leaving 7 bases between the germline ends. The germline CDR1 and CDR2 sequences are SGHTA and FQGNSA. This CDR3 comprises 13 residues. The CDR3 loop is CASSLGIRETQYF. CDR3 nucleotide sequence: TGTGCCAGCAGCTTAGGGATACGAGAGACCCAGTACTTC.

The CDR3, as DNA: TGTGCCATCAGTCAGACTACGAGCTCCTACAATGAGCAGTTCTTC. This sequence encodes CAISQTTSSYNEQFF. This chain connects TRBV10-3 to TRBJ2-1, with D possibly TRBD2 on 5 matching bases. The CDR3 sequence is 15 residues long. Per germline, CDR1 ENHRY and CDR2 SYGVKD. V lost 5 bases to trimming and J lost 0 bases, with 11 bases between them.

The chain recombines TRBV7-3 with TRBJ2-3, with D uncertain. The germline CDR1 and CDR2 sequences are SGHTA and FQGTGA. V was pared by 2 bases and J by 2 bases, with 14 bases between. CDR3 length: 16 residues. The CDR3 DNA reads TGTGCCAGCAGCTTAGGGTATCAGGCAGACACAGATACGCAGTATTTT. Amino acids: CASSLGYQADTDTQYF.